This T cell receptor beta chain is drawn from a study of T cell responses to AZD1222 COVID-19 vaccine. TCRdb's table, derived via immunoSEQ multiplex PCR, lists solely in-frame clones and lacks some. The sample lists 90,000 to 95,000 clones; approximately 90% were seen once. CDR1 and CDR2 from the germline V gene are SGHRS and YFSETQ. CDR3 length equals 14 residues. V was clipped by 0 bases and J by 4 bases, with 10 bases between them. This rearrangement joins TRBV5-1 to TRBJ1-1; perhaps TRBD1 as D (5 bases). The receptor comes from an adult in good health. The source was peripheral blood, collected on day 0 of AZD1222 vaccination. The CDR3 sequence: CASSLVLGGTEAFF. CDR3 coding DNA: TGCGCCAGCAGCTTGGTTCTGGGGGGCACTGAAGCTTTCTTT.